The 17 T cell receptor beta chains below were found in one sample sequenced in a study of CD8 T cells in Susac syndrome. RNA in amounts of roughly 0.5 to 1 ug was reverse transcribed with random hexamers. TCRdb used MiXCR to reprocess the immunoSEQ multiplex PCR reads, holding one entry per CDR3 protein. Altogether hundreds of thousands of distinct CDR3 sequences are present, 93% being singletons, with the ten largest covering roughly 0.072%. The specimen sequenced was CD4+ T cells from PBMCs. The receptors shown here come from a human donor with multiple sclerosis.

In its sample, this clonotype was seen once. At one end the junction does not follow the germline gene, possibly because of a read error. The gene calls are TRBV6-6 and TRBJ2-5; D is unresolved. Germline V gives CDR1 MNHNY, CDR2 SVGAGI (reference sequence). The CDR3 has 11 amino acids. CDR3 nucleotides: TGTGCCAGCAGTTACCACGAGACCCAGTACTTC. Protein: CASSYHETQYF.

V is TRBV7-2 and J is TRBJ2-7, with a tentative D call TRBD2 (5 bases). In germline, CDR1 is SGHTA, CDR2 FQGNSA. The germline V and J ends were trimmed by 2 bases and 0 bases, with 20 bases remaining between them. The CDR3 extends over 18 amino acids. The CDR3 reads CASSLSFGVGGHSYEQYV. The CDR3 bases are TGTGCCAGCAGCTTATCCTTTGGAGTGGGCGGGCACTCCTACGAGCAGTACGTC.

This clonotype has only one observation. The genes are TRBV4-1 and TRBJ1-4; 9 bases match TRBD1. The germline V gene encodes CDR1 MGHRA and CDR2 YSYEKL. After removal of 0 bases from V and 6 bases from J, the junction contained 11 bases not matched to a gene. This CDR3 is 18 amino acids long. This CDR3 is CASSQESQGWDRDEKLFF. The CDR3 nucleotides read TGCGCCAGCAGCCAAGAATCGCAGGGGTGGGACAGGGATGAAAAACTGTTTTTT.

This chain connects TRBV7-9 to TRBJ2-3; 9 bases agree with TRBD2. The length of the CDR3 is 16 residues. V dropped 7 bases and J dropped 2; count of bases not matched to a gene: 10. Germline CDR1 and CDR2: SEHNR and FQNEAQ (reference sequence). The CDR3 sequence is CASTLTAGGDTDTQYF. The CDR3 DNA is TGTGCCAGCACCCTTACAGCGGGAGGTGACACAGATACGCAGTATTTT.

V and J are TRBV29-1 and TRBJ2-2; no reliable D call. Germline CDR1 SQVTM, CDR2 ANQGSEA. V was cut by 2 bases and J by 7 bases, with 8 bases left in between. The CDR3 loop spans 12 amino acids. The CDR3 loop is CSVELPNGELFF. The CDR3 DNA reads as TGCAGCGTTGAACTTCCTAACGGGGAGCTGTTTTTT.

V gene TRBV7-9 combines with J gene TRBJ1-1; 8 positions agree with TRBD1. The CDR3 is 13 amino acids. The germline CDR1 and CDR2 sequences are SEHNR and FQNEAQ (reference sequence). The V segment lost 5 bases and the J segment 9 bases; nucleotides outside the gene matches: 8. The CDR3 region is CASSLGQGEKAFF. The CDR3 DNA is TGTGCCAGCAGCCTTGGACAGGGAGAAAAAGCTTTCTTT.

The chain carries TRBV30 and TRBJ1-3; D not certain. V lost 7 bases and J lost 2, with 18 bases in between. CDR3 length equals 15 residues. Germline V gene lookup returns CDR1 GTSNPN and CDR2 SVGIG (reference sequence). The CDR3 protein is CALVLPLSTGNTIYF. CDR3 coding DNA: TGTGCCTTGGTTTTACCCCTCTCCACTGGAAACACCATATATTTT.

This chain links TRBV5-1 with TRBJ1-1, with D uncertain. Trimming left V 2 bases short and J 5 bases short, with 10 bases between. CDR3 length: 13 amino acids. From germline, CDR1 is SGHRS and CDR2 YFSETQ. The CDR3 nucleotides read TGCGCCAGCAGCTTAAATGGTAGGACTGAAGCTTTCTTT. This encodes CASSLNGRTEAFF.

The chain joins TRBV5-8 to TRBJ1-5; tentative D call: TRBD1 (5 bases). CDR1 and CDR2 from the germline V gene are SGHTS and YDEGEE. V lost 3 bases and J lost 10, with 23 bases in between. The CDR3 spans 16 residues. CDR3 bases: TGTGCCAGCAGCTCTGGAGGAGGGACCCTCATCAATCCCCAGCATTTT. This codes for CASSSGGGTLINPQHF.

The rearrangement joins TRBV14 to TRBJ1-4, with D hard to call. Germline V gene sequence: CDR1 SGHDN, CDR2 FVKESK. This CDR3 region has 11 residues. V was shortened by 3 bases and J by 11 bases, with 7 bases between the two germline ends. The CDR3 is CASSHTTKLFF. The CDR3, as DNA: TGTGCCAGCAGCCACACGACCAAACTGTTTTTT.

The rearrangement joins TRBV4-1 to TRBJ2-7; D assignment may be TRBD1 or TRBD2 (5 bases each). Trimming took 2 bases from V and 2 from J, leaving 16 bases between them. The CDR3 loop spans 16 amino acids. The germline gives CDR1 MGHRA, CDR2 YSYEKL. The DNA for the CDR3 is TGCGCCAGCAGCCAAATCCCTCGGGGCTCGGCCTACGAGCAGTACTTC. This codes for CASSQIPRGSAYEQYF.

V gene TRBV30 combines with J gene TRBJ1-3, with no clear D. The CDR3 has 14 amino acids. Trimming removed 4 bases from V and 0 bases from J, with 10 bases in between. Per germline, CDR1 GTSNPN and CDR2 SVGIG (reference sequence). CDR3 bases: TGTGCCTGGAATATGGTCGGCTCTGGAAACACCATATATTTT. This sequence encodes CAWNMVGSGNTIYF.

This rearrangement joins TRBV4-1 to TRBJ2-1, with D possibly TRBD2 on 6 matching bases. V shed 7 bases and J shed 6 bases, with 19 bases lying between them. Germline-derived CDR1 and CDR2 are MGHRA and YSYEKL. The CDR3 extends over 15 amino acids. The CDR3 DNA follows: TGCGCCAGCAAAGAATTTGGGGGGAAAATCAATGAGCAGTTCTTC. Protein: CASKEFGGKINEQFF.

The chain has TRBV27 and TRBJ2-1; TRBD2 matches 9 bases. The germline V gene encodes CDR1 MNHEY and CDR2 SMNVEV (reference sequence). This CDR3 is built from 16 residues. V shed 5 bases, J shed 8 bases, and the junction held 13 bases outside the gene matches. The DNA for the CDR3 is TGTGCCAGCAGTCTTGGGCTAGCGGGGTTTCGGGATGAGCAGTTCTTC. Translated: CASSLGLAGFRDEQFF.

The chain uses TRBV4-1 and TRBJ2-7; D unclear. Germline assignment: CDR1 MGHRA and CDR2 YSYEKL. Trimming removed 2 bases from V and 1 base from J, with 12 bases in between. This CDR3 has 15 amino acids. This chain's CDR3 is CASSQPRSGSYEQYF. The CDR3 DNA reads as TGCGCCAGCAGCCAACCCAGGTCCGGTTCCTACGAGCAGTACTTC.

V and J are TRBV29-1 and TRBJ1-2; 8 bases align to TRBD1. The V segment lost 6 bases and the J segment 7 bases; nucleotides outside the gene matches: 10. The germline CDR1 and CDR2 sequences are SQVTM and ANQGSEA. The CDR3 has 13 residues. The CDR3 DNA follows: TGCAGCGTGGGTTTTGCAGGGGGCTCTGGCTACACCTTC. Its protein product is CSVGFAGGSGYTF.

The chain couples TRBV20-1 to TRBJ1-2; D not resolved. The V gene's germline CDR1 is DFQATT and CDR2 SNEGSKA (reference sequence). V lost 3 bases and J lost 3, with 5 bases in between. CDR3 length: 11 residues. CDR3 sequence: CSARWDYGYTF. CDR3 nucleotides: TGCAGTGCTAGGTGGGACTATGGCTACACCTTC.